The clone carrying this TCR beta chain has a count of ten or more. The antigen is undetermined. The data were obtained in a study of T cell repertoires in cytomegalovirus infection. Study as a whole: Indicated by public TCR beta signatures were CMV infection and matching HLA type. Study outcomes and limitations: CMV-specific HLA-C-restricted TCR beta clonotypes dominated the ex vivo response.

TCRdb independently ran MiXCR on the reads; one entry per CDR3 protein. Of approximately 630,000 distinct CDR3 sequences in the sample, about 24% are singletons; the top ten hold approximately 8%. The CDR3 length is 15 residues. Trimming removed 0 bases at V and 3 bases at J, with 9 bases between. Germline-derived CDR1 and CDR2 are MNHNS and SASEGT. The gene calls are TRBV6-1 and TRBJ2-1, with D hard to call. The receptor was isolated from a human donor in good health (CMV status not recorded). Some clones in this sample may be carry-over from other donors' samples. Source material: CD8+ T cells from PBMCs. CDR3 residues: CASSEAKPFYNEQFF. The CDR3 region has the DNA TGTGCCAGCAGTGAAGCTAAACCCTTCTACAATGAGCAGTTCTTC.